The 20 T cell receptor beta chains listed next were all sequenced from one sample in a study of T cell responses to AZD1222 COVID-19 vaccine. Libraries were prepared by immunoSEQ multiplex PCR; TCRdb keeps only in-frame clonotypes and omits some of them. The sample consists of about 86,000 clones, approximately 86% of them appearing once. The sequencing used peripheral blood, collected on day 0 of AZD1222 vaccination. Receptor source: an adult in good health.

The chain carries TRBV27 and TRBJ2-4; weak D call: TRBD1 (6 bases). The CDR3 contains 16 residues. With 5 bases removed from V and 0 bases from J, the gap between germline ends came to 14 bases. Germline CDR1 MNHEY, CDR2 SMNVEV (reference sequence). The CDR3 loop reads CASSPLTGPAKNIQYF. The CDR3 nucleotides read TGTGCCAGCAGTCCCCTTACAGGGCCAGCCAAAAACATTCAGTACTTC.

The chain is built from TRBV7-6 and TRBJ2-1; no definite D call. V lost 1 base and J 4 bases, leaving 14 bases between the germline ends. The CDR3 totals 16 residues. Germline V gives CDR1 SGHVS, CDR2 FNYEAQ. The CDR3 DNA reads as TGTGCCAGCAGCTTAGTGGCAGGAAGGCTGTACAATGAGCAGTTCTTC. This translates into CASSLVAGRLYNEQFF. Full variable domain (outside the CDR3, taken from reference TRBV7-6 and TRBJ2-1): GAGVSQSPRYKVTKRGQDVALRCDPISGHVSLYWYRQALGQGPEFLTYFNYEAQQDKSGLPNDRFSAERPEGSISTLTIQRTEQRDSAMYRCASSLVAGRLYNEQFFGPGTRLTVL.

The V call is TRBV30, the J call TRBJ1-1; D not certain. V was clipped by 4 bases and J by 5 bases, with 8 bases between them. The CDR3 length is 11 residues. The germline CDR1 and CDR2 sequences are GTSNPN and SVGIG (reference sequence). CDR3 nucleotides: TGTGCCTGGACAGGCACTACTGAAGCTTTCTTT. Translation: CAWTGTTEAFF.

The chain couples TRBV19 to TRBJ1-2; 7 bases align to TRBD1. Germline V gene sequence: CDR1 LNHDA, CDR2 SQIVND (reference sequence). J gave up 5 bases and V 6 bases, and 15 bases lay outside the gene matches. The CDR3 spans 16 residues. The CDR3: CASSRLEGGAWYGYTF. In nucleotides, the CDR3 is TGTGCCAGTAGCAGGCTTGAAGGGGGCGCGTGGTATGGCTACACCTTC.

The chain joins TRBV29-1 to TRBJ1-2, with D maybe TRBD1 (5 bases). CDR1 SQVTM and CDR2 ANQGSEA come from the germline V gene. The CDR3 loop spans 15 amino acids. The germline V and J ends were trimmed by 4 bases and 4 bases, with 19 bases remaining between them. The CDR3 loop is CSVAKGTGTVYGYTF. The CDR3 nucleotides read TGCAGCGTTGCCAAGGGTACCGGGACGGTCTATGGCTACACCTTC. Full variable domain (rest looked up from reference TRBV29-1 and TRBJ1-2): SAVISQKPSRDICQRGTSLTIQCQVDSQVTMMFWYRQQPGQSLTLIATANQGSEATYESGFVIDKFPISRPNLTFSTLTVSNMSPEDSSIYLCSVAKGTGTVYGYTFGSGTRLTVV.

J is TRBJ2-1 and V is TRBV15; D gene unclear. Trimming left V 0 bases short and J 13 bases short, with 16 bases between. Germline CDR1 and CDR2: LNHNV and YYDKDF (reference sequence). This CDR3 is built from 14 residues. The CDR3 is CATSRDFSTAAQFF. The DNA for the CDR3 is TGTGCCACCAGCAGAGACTTTAGTACAGCCGCACAGTTCTTC. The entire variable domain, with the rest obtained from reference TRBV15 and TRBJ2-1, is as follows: DAMVIQNPRYQVTQFGKPVTLSCSQTLNHNVMYWYQQKSSQAPKLLFHYYDKDFNNEADTPDNFQSRRPNTSFCFLDIRSPGLGDTAMYLCATSRDFSTAAQFFGPGTRLTVL.

In DNA form, the CDR3 reads TGTGCCAGTAAGGGGTGGGAGGCAGCTTCTAATCAGCCCCAGCATTTT. Translating it yields CASKGWEAASNQPQHF. V usage is TRBV19 and J usage is TRBJ1-5; TRBD1 might be the D (5 bases). Germline lookup yields CDR1 LNHDA and CDR2 SQIVND (reference sequence). There are 16 residues in the CDR3. Trimming stripped 7 bases from V and 4 bases from J, with 20 bases between. Supplemented by reference TRBV19 and TRBJ1-5, the full variable domain reads DGGITQSPKYLFRKEGQNVTLSCEQNLNHDAMYWYRQDPGQGLRLIYYSQIVNDFQKGDIAEGYSVSREKKESFPLTVTSAQKNPTAFYLCASKGWEAASNQPQHFGDGTRLSIL.

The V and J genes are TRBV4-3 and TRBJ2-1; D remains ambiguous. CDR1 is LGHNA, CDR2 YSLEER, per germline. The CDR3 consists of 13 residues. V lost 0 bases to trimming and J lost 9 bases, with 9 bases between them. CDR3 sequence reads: CASSQDYLGEQFF. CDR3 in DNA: TGCGCCAGCAGCCAAGATTATTTGGGTGAGCAGTTCTTC.

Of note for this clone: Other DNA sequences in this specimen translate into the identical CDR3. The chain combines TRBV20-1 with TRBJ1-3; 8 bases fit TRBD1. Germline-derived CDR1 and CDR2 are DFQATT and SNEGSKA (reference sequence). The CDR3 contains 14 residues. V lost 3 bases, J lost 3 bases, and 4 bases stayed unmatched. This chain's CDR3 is CSASQGAGGNTIYF. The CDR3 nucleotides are TGCAGTGCTAGTCAGGGGGCGGGTGGAAACACCATATATTTT.

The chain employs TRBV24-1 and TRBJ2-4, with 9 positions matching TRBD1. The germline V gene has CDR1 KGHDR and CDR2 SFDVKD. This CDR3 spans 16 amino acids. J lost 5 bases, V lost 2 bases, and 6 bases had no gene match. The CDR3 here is CATSDSGTGYENIQYF. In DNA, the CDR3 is TGTGCCACCAGTGATTCCGGGACAGGGTACGAAAACATTCAGTACTTC.

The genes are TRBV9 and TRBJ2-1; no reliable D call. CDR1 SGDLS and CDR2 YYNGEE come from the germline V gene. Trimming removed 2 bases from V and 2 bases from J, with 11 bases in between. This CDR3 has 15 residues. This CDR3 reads CASSVLAGTYNEQFF. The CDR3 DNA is TGTGCCAGCAGCGTCCTGGCAGGAACCTACAATGAGCAGTTCTTC.

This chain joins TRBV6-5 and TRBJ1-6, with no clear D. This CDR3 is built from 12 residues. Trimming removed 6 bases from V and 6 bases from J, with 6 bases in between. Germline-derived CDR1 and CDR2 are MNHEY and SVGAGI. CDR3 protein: CASSPSNSPLHF. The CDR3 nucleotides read TGTGCCAGCAGCCCAAGTAATTCACCCCTCCACTTT.

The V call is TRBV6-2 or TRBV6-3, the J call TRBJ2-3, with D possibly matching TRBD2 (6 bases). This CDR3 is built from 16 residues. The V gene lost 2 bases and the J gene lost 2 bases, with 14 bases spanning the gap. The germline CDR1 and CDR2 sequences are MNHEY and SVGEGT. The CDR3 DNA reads TGTGCCAGCAGTTACGTGGCGCGGGAACTCACAGATACGCAGTATTTT. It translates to CASSYVARELTDTQYF.

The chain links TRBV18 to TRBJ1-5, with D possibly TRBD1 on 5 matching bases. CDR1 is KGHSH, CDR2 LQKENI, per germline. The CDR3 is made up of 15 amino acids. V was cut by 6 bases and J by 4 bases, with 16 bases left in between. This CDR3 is CASSTGVTGNQPQHF. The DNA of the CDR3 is TGTGCCAGCTCTACAGGCGTAACAGGAAATCAGCCCCAGCATTTT.

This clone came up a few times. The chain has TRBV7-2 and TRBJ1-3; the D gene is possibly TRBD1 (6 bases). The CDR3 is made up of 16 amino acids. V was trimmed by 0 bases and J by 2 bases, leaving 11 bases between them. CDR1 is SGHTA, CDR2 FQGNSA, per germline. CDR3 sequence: CASSLAGQGTGNTIYF. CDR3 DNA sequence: TGTGCCAGCAGCTTAGCCGGGCAGGGGACTGGAAACACCATATATTTT.

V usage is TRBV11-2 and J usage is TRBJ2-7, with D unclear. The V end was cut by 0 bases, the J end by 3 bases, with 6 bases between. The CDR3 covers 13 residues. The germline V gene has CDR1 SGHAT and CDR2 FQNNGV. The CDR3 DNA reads TGTGCCAGCAGCTTAGATCCCAGCTACGAGCAGTACTTC. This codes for CASSLDPSYEQYF.

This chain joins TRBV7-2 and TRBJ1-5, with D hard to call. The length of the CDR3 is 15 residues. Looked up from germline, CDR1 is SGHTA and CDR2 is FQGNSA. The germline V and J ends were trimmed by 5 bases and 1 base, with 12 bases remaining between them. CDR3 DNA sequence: TGTGCCAGCAGCCCTGTCCATTTCAGCAATCAGCCCCAGCATTTT. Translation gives CASSPVHFSNQPQHF. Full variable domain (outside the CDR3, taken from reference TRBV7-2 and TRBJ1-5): GAGVSQSPSNKVTEKGKDVELRCDPISGHTALYWYRQSLGQGLEFLIYFQGNSAPDKSGLPSDRFSAERTGGSVSTLTIQRTQQEDSAVYLCASSPVHFSNQPQHFGDGTRLSIL.

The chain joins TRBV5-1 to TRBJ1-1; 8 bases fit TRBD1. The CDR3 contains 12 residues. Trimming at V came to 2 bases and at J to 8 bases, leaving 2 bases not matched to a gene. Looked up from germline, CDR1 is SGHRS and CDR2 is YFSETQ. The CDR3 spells CASSLQGVEAFF. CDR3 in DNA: TGCGCCAGCAGCTTACAGGGGGTAGAAGCTTTCTTT.

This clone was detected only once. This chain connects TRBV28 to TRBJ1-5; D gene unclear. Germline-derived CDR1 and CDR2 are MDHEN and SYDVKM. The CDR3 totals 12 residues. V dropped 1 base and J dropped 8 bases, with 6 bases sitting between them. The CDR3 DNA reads TGTGCCAGCAGTTTATTTGGGGAGCCCCAGCATTTT. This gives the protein CASSLFGEPQHF.

The CDR3 here is CASSPRTGVTGELFF. The CDR3 coding sequence is TGTGCCAGCAGTCCACGGACAGGGGTGACCGGGGAGCTGTTTTTT. The chain joins TRBV27 to TRBJ2-2; TRBD1 matches 9 bases. V was pared by 5 bases and J by 5 bases, with 6 bases of the junction left unmatched. The CDR3 has 15 amino acids. CDR1 is MNHEY and CDR2 is SMNVEV in the germline V gene (reference sequence).